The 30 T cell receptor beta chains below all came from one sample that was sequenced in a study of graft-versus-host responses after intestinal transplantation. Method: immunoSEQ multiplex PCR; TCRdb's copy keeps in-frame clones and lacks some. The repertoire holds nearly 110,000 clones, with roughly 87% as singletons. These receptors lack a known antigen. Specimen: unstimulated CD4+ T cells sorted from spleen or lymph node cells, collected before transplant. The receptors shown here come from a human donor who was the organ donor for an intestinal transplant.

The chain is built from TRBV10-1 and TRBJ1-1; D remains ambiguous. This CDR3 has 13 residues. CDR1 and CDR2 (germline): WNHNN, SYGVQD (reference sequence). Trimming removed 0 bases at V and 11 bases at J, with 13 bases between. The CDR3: CASSESSAPVAFF. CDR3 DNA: TGCGCCAGCAGTGAGTCCTCCGCCCCGGTCGCTTTCTTT.

CDR3: CASSEPYNSPLHF. The CDR3 DNA reads TGTGCCAGCAGTGAACCGTATAATTCACCCCTCCACTTT. The chain employs TRBV6-5 and TRBJ1-6; D gene unclear. Trimming removed 5 bases from V and 4 bases from J, with 6 bases in between. The germline V gene encodes CDR1 MNHEY and CDR2 SVGAGI. The CDR3 is 13 amino acids.

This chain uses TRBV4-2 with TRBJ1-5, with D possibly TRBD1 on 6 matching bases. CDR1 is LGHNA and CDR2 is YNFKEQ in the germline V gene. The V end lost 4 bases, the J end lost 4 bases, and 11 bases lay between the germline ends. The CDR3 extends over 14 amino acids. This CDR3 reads CASSRTTGNQPQHF. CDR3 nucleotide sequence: TGTGCCAGCAGCCGCACTACAGGGAATCAGCCCCAGCATTTT.

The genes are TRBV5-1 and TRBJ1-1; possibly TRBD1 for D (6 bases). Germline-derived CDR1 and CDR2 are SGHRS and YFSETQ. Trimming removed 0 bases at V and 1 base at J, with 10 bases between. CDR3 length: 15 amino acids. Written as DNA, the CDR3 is TGCGCCAGCAGCTTGGAGGCACAGGGGAACACTGAAGCTTTCTTT. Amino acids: CASSLEAQGNTEAFF.

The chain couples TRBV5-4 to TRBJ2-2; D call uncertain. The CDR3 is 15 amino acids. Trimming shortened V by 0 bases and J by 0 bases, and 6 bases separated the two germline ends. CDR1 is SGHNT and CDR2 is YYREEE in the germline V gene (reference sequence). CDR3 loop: CASSLVGPNTGELFF. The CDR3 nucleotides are TGTGCCAGCAGCTTGGTAGGTCCGAACACCGGGGAGCTGTTTTTT. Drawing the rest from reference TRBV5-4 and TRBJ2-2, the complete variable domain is ETGVTQSPTHLIKTRGQQVTLRCSSQSGHNTVSWYQQALGQGPQFIFQYYREEENGRGNFPPRFSGLQFPNYSSELNVNALELDDSALYLCASSLVGPNTGELFFGEGSRLTVL.

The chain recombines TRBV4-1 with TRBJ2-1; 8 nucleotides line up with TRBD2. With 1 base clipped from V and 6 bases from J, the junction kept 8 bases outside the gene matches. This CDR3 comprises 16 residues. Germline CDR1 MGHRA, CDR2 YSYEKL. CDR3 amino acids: CASSQAPGGAGNEQFF. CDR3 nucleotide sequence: TGCGCCAGCAGCCAAGCCCCGGGGGGGGCAGGCAATGAGCAGTTCTTC.

The DNA for the CDR3 is TGTGCCAGCAGCTTAGGTAGGCAAGATACGCAGTATTTT. Translated: CASSLGRQDTQYF. The chain combines TRBV11-2 with TRBJ2-3; no firm D call. Germline loops: CDR1 SGHAT, CDR2 FQNNGV. The CDR3 extends over 13 amino acids. V was trimmed by 1 base and J by 5 bases, leaving 7 bases between them.

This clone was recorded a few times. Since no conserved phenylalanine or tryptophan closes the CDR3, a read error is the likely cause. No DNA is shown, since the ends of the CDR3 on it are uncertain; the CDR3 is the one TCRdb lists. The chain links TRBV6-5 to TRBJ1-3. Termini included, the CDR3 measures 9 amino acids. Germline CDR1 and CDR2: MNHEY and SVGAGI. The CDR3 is CANACKGPP.

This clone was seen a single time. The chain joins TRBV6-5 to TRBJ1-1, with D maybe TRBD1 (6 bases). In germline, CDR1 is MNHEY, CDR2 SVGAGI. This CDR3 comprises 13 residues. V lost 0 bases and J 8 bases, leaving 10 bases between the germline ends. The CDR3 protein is CASSYSRGQEAFF. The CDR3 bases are TGTGCCAGCAGTTACTCGCGAGGACAGGAAGCTTTCTTT.

The CDR3 spells CASSPRGRLAGTDTGELFF. CDR3 DNA: TGTGCCAGCTCACCCCGAGGCCGACTAGCGGGAACCGACACCGGGGAGCTGTTTTTT. J is TRBJ2-2 and V is TRBV18; 11 bases agree with TRBD2. The germline CDR1 and CDR2 sequences are KGHSH and LQKENI. V lost 3 bases, J lost 3 bases, and 12 bases stayed unmatched. The CDR3 contains 19 residues. Full variable domain (outside the CDR3, taken from reference TRBV18 and TRBJ2-2): NAGVMQNPRHLVRRRGQEARLRCSPMKGHSHVYWYRQLPEEGLKFMVYLQKENIIDESGMPKERFSAEFPKEGPSILRIQQVVRGDSAAYFCASSPRGRLAGTDTGELFFGEGSRLTVL.

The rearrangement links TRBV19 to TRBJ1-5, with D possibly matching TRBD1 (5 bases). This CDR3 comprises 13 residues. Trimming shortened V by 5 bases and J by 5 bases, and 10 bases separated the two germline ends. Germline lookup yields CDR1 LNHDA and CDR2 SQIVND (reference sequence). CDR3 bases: TGTGCCAGTAGTCGACGGGGGGATCAGCCCCAGCATTTT. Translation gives CASSRRGDQPQHF.

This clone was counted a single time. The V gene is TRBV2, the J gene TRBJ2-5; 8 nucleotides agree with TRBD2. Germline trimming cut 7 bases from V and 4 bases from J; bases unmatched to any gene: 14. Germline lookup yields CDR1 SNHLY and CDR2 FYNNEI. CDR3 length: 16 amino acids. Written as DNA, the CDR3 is TGTGCCAGCAACCCTATGTCGGGGGGGCTAGGAGAGACCCAGTACTTC. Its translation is CASNPMSGGLGETQYF.

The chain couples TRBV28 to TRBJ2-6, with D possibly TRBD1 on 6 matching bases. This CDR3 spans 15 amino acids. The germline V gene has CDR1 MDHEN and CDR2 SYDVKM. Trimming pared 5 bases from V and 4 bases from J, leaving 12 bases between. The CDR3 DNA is TGTGCCAGCAGTCTCACAGGGTCCGGGGCCAACGTCCTGACTTTC. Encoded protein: CASSLTGSGANVLTF.

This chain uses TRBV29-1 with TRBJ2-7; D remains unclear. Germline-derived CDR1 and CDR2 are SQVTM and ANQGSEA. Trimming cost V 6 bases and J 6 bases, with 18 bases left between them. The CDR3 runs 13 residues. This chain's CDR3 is CSVTKTSRREQYF. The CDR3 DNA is TGCAGCGTCACTAAGACTTCCCGCCGCGAGCAGTACTTC.

In DNA, the CDR3 is TGTGCCACCAGCAGAGATAAGGGGGCCGAGCAGTACTTC. Translating it yields CATSRDKGAEQYF. The chain uses TRBV15 and TRBJ2-7; 7 nucleotides align to TRBD1. The germline CDR1 and CDR2 sequences are LNHNV and YYDKDF (reference sequence). The CDR3 has 13 amino acids. V lost 0 bases, J lost 6 bases, and 2 bases stayed unmatched.

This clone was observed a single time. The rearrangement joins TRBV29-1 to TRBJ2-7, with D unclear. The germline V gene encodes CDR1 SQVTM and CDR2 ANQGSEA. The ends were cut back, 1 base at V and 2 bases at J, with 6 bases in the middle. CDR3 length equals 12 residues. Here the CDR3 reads CSVEGQTYEQYF. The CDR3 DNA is TGCAGCGTTGAAGGCCAGACCTACGAGCAGTACTTC.

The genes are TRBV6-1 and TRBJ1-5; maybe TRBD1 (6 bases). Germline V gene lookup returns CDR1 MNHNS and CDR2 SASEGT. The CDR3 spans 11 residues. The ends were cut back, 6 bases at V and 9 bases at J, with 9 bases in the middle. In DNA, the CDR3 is TGTGCCAGCAGGACAGGCTCGCCCCAGCATTTT. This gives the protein CASRTGSPQHF.

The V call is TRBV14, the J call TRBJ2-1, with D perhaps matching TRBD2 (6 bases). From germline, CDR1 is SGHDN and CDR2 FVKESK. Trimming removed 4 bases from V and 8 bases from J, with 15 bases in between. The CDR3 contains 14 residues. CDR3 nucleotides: TGTGCCAGCAGCCGACGACTAGAAATGTATGAGCAGTTCTTC. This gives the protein CASSRRLEMYEQFF.

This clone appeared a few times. CDR3 in amino acids: CASSVGQGKAGELFF. CDR3 DNA: TGTGCCAGCAGCGTAGGACAGGGGAAGGCCGGGGAGCTGTTTTTT. This rearrangement joins TRBV9 to TRBJ2-2; 8 nucleotides line up with TRBD1. Trimming cost V 0 bases and J 6 bases; bases outside gene matches: 4. The CDR3 has 15 residues. The germline gives CDR1 SGDLS, CDR2 YYNGEE.

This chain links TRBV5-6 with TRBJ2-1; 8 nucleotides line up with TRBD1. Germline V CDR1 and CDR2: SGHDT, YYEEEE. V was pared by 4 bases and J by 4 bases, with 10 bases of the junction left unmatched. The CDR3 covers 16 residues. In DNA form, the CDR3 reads TGTGCCAGCAGCAGGCTACAGGGGGATTATTACAATGAGCAGTTCTTC. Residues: CASSRLQGDYYNEQFF.

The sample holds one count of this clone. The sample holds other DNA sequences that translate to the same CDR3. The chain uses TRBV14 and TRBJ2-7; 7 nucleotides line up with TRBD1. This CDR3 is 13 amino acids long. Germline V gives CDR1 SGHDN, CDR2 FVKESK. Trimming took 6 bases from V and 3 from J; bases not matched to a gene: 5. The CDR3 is CASSQAGGYEQYF. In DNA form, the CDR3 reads TGTGCCAGCAGTCAGGCAGGGGGCTACGAGCAGTACTTC.

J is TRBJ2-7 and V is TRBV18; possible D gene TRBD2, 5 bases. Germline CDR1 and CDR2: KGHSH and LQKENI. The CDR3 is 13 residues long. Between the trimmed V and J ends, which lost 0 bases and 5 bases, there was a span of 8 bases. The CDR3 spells CASSPPGVHEQYF. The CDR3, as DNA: TGTGCCAGCTCACCACCGGGAGTCCACGAGCAGTACTTC.

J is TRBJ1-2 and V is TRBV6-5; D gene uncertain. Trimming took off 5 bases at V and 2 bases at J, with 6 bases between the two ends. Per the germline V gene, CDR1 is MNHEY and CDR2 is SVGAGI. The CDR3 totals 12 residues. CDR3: CASSEQNYGYTF. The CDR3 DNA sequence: TGTGCCAGCAGTGAACAAAACTATGGCTACACCTTC.

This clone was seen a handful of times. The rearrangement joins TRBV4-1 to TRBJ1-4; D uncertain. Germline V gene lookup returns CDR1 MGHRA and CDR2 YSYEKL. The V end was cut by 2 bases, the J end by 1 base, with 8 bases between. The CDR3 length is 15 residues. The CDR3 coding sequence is TGCGCCAGCAGCCAATTCGACAAAACTAATGAAAAACTGTTTTTT. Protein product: CASSQFDKTNEKLFF.

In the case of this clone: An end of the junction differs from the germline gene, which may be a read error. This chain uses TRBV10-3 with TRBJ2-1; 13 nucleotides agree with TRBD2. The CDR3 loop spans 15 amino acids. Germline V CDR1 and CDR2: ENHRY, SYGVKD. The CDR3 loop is CAIRRTSGSYDEQFF. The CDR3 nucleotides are TGTGCCATCAGAAGGACTAGCGGGAGCTACGATGAGCAGTTCTTC.

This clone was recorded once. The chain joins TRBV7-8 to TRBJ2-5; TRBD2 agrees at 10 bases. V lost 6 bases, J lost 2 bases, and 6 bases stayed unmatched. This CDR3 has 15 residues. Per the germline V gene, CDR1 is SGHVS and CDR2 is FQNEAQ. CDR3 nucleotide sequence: TGTGCCAGCAGACCTGGACTAGCGGCACAAGAGACCCAGTACTTC. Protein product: CASRPGLAAQETQYF.

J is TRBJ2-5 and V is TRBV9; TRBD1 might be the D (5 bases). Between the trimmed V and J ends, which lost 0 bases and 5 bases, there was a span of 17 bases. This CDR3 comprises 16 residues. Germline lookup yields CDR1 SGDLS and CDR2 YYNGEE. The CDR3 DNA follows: TGTGCCAGCAGCGTAGGGCTGGGGCCCAGCCGGGAGACCCAGTACTTC. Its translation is CASSVGLGPSRETQYF.

The CDR3 region is CASRQQNQPQHF. The CDR3 nucleotides are TGTGCCAGCAGACAGCAGAATCAGCCCCAGCATTTT. The chain recombines TRBV6-5 with TRBJ1-5; D is unresolved. This CDR3 comprises 12 residues. Per the germline V gene, CDR1 is MNHEY and CDR2 is SVGAGI. The V end was cut by 6 bases, the J end by 4 bases, with 7 bases between.

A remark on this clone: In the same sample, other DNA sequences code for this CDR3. The CDR3 sequence is CASTRQGGYEQYF. CDR3 nucleotide sequence: TGTGCCAGCACCCGACAGGGGGGCTACGAGCAGTACTTC. The chain uses TRBV6-5 and TRBJ2-7; TRBD1 matches 9 bases. This CDR3 has 13 amino acids. V was clipped by 7 bases and J by 3 bases; unmatched bases: 4. Germline CDR1 and CDR2: MNHEY and SVGAGI.

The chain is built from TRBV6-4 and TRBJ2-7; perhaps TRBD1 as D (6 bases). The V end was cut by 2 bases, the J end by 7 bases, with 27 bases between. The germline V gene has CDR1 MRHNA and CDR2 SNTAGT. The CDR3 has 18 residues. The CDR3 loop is CASSDPSGKSGTQGEQYF. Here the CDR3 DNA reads TGTGCCAGCAGTGACCCATCGGGAAAATCCGGGACACAAGGTGAGCAGTACTTC.